Below, 22 T cell receptor beta chains from the same sample are listed, as sequenced in a study of cytomegalovirus exposure and HLA in healthy donors (dated by TCRdb to 2016 to 2017). Library generation was performed with the immunoSEQ multiplex PCR assay. For the multiplex PCR, a mixture combining 60 forward primers for TCR Vbeta segments and 13 reverse primers for TCR Jbeta segments was used. This is the immuneACCESS table as TCRdb keeps it, with only in-frame sequences that have V and J called. A part of the clones is gone; compared with another copy, unresolved V genes explain less than half, and the rest is unexplained. This sample is represented by 120,000 or so clones; 65% to 80% of them were singletons. Roughly 6% of the sample comes from the top ten. What was sequenced was PBMCs. The receptor source for this set is a man aged 25-45 years in good health and CMV-seropositive.

The chain couples TRBV7-9 to TRBJ2-7; 8 positions match TRBD1. Trimming at V came to 5 bases and at J to 4 bases, leaving 13 bases not matched to a gene. CDR1 and CDR2 from the germline V gene are SEHNR and FQNEAQ (reference sequence). The CDR3 totals 16 residues. The CDR3 loop is CASSPMTGEAAYEQYF. The CDR3 nucleotides are TGTGCCAGCAGCCCGATGACAGGGGAAGCGGCTTACGAGCAGTACTTC.

The chain uses TRBV30 and TRBJ2-5; TRBD1 matches 7 bases. The CDR3 has 16 amino acids. The germline V gene has CDR1 GTSNPN and CDR2 SVGIG (reference sequence). J lost 5 bases, V lost 2 bases, and 14 bases had no gene match. CDR3 sequence (DNA): TGTGCCTGGAGTTCCCGGTTTGACAGGGTAGACGAGACCCAGTACTTC. Amino acid sequence: CAWSSRFDRVDETQYF.

Only one count was recorded for this clone. V is TRBV18 and J is TRBJ2-7; 9 nucleotides align to TRBD2. Trimming took 4 bases from V and 3 from J; bases not matched to a gene: 7. Looked up from germline, CDR1 is KGHSH and CDR2 is LQKENI. The CDR3 is 15 amino acids. The CDR3 loop reads CASSLASGEDYEQYF. CDR3 in DNA: TGTGCCAGCTCACTCGCTAGCGGGGAGGACTACGAGCAGTACTTC.

This clone has just a few counts. V usage is TRBV5-6 and J usage is TRBJ1-2; D gene unclear. V lost 0 bases, J lost 7 bases, and 13 bases lay in between. This CDR3 has 14 residues. Germline loops: CDR1 SGHDT, CDR2 YYEEEE. The CDR3 nucleotides are TGTGCCAGCAGCTTGGAATCGGAGGAGATTGGCTACACCTTC. Protein: CASSLESEEIGYTF. The complete variable domain, with remaining parts taken from reference TRBV5-6 and TRBJ1-2, reads DAGVTQSPTHLIKTRGQQVTLRCSPKSGHDTVSWYQQALGQGPQFIFQYYEEEERQRGNFPDRFSGHQFPNYSSELNVNALLLGDSALYLCASSLESEEIGYTFGSGTRLTVV.

This clone was seen many times. The V gene is TRBV21-1, the J gene TRBJ1-2. TRBV21-1 is assigned pseudogene status. The CDR3 has 13 residues. The CDR3 here is CAIRRNFNYGYTF. CDR3 DNA: TGTGCCATCAGGAGGAACTTTAACTATGGCTACACCTTC.

The chain joins TRBV7-3 to TRBJ1-2; TRBD1 matches 11 bases. Germline CDR1 SGHTA, CDR2 FQGTGA. The junction had 9 bases not matched to a gene; V was cut back by 5 bases and J by 4 bases. This CDR3 is built from 16 residues. In DNA form, the CDR3 reads TGTGCCAGCAGCACCCGGACAGGGGGCGATGGCTATGGCTACACCTTC. Its protein product is CASSTRTGGDGYGYTF.

The chain employs TRBV19 and TRBJ2-5; D possibly corresponds to TRBD2 (5 bases). CDR1 is LNHDA, CDR2 SQIVND, per germline (reference sequence). The CDR3 has 15 residues. The germline V and J ends were trimmed by 0 bases and 7 bases, with 15 bases remaining between them. The CDR3 DNA reads TGTGCCAGTAGTATAGAGGGGTCCAGCGGTTGGACCCAGTACTTC. This sequence encodes CASSIEGSSGWTQYF. Filled out from reference TRBV19 and TRBJ2-5, the complete variable domain reads DGGITQSPKYLFRKEGQNVTLSCEQNLNHDAMYWYRQDPGQGLRLIYYSQIVNDFQKGDIAEGYSVSREKKESFPLTVTSAQKNPTAFYLCASSIEGSSGWTQYFGPGTRLLVL.

The CDR3 loop reads CASSPRTGGQYEQYF. DNA of the CDR3: TGTGCCAGCAGCCCAAGGACAGGGGGCCAGTACGAGCAGTACTTC. V is TRBV7-6 and J is TRBJ2-7; 11 positions match TRBD1. The germline gives CDR1 SGHVS, CDR2 FNYEAQ. V was clipped by 5 bases and J by 4 bases; unmatched bases: 7. The CDR3 loop spans 15 amino acids.

The V gene is TRBV11-2, the J gene TRBJ2-1; 13 bases are shared with TRBD2. Germline trimming cut 5 bases from V and 14 bases from J; bases unmatched to any gene: 6. Germline V lookup: CDR1 SGHAT, CDR2 FQNNGV. This CDR3 has 13 residues. CDR3 sequence reads: CASSPIGLAGEFF. CDR3 in DNA: TGTGCCAGCAGCCCCATCGGACTAGCGGGGGAGTTCTTC.

The chain employs TRBV5-6 and TRBJ1-2; a weak D match, TRBD1 (6 bases). The germline V and J ends were trimmed by 4 bases and 4 bases, with 14 bases remaining between them. The CDR3 totals 14 residues. CDR1 is SGHDT and CDR2 is YYEEEE in the germline V gene. Written as DNA, the CDR3 is TGTGCCAGCAGCCTCGGACAGTCCCGCTATGGCTACACCTTC. It specifies CASSLGQSRYGYTF. The whole variable domain, remainder taken from reference TRBV5-6 and TRBJ1-2, is DAGVTQSPTHLIKTRGQQVTLRCSPKSGHDTVSWYQQALGQGPQFIFQYYEEEERQRGNFPDRFSGHQFPNYSSELNVNALLLGDSALYLCASSLGQSRYGYTFGSGTRLTVV.

The CDR3 bases are TGCGCCAGCAGCCAAGATACTTTGACTACGATGCAGTACTTC. This sequence encodes CASSQDTLTTMQYF. The chain employs TRBV4-3 and TRBJ2-7, with a possible D match to TRBD2 (5 bases). Trimming cost V 0 bases and J 9 bases, with 15 bases left between them. This CDR3 has 14 amino acids. In germline, CDR1 is LGHNA, CDR2 YSLEER.

The J gene is TRBJ2-7, the V gene TRBV7-3; 9 bases are shared with TRBD2. Germline CDR1 reads SGHTA; CDR2 reads FQGTGA. This CDR3 is 15 amino acids long. V was clipped by 2 bases and J by 4 bases; unmatched bases: 6. The CDR3 region is CASSLQAGGPYEQYF. The CDR3 coding sequence is TGTGCCAGCAGCTTACAAGCGGGGGGACCTTACGAGCAGTACTTC.

Details on this clone: In the same sample, other DNA sequences code for this CDR3. The rearrangement links TRBV7-2 to TRBJ1-6, with 8 bases fitting TRBD1. Trimming at V came to 1 base and at J to 10 bases, leaving 6 bases not matched to a gene. Germline assignment: CDR1 SGHTA and CDR2 FQGNSA. There are 15 residues in the CDR3. DNA of the CDR3: TGTGCCAGCAGCTTAGGACAGGGGTATAGGTCACCCCTCCACTTT. This codes for CASSLGQGYRSPLHF.

V and J are TRBV6-1 and TRBJ2-7; D perhaps matches TRBD1 (5 bases). The germline V and J ends were trimmed by 6 bases and 1 base, with 13 bases remaining between them. The CDR3 sequence is 14 residues long. Germline assignment: CDR1 MNHNS and CDR2 SASEGT. The CDR3 nucleotides read TGTGCCAGCAGGGTGGACATTTCTTCCTACGAGCAGTACTTC. Residues: CASRVDISSYEQYF.

The chain uses TRBV11-2 and TRBJ2-4; 10 nucleotides line up with TRBD1. CDR3 size: 17 residues. V was pared by 1 base and J by 2 bases, with 5 bases of the junction left unmatched. Germline loops: CDR1 SGHAT, CDR2 FQNNGV. This chain's CDR3 is CASSLGGGQGTKNIQYF. Written as DNA, the CDR3 is TGTGCCAGCAGCTTAGGAGGGGGACAGGGGACCAAAAACATTCAGTACTTC. The full variable domain, completed using reference TRBV11-2 and TRBJ2-4, is EAGVAQSPRYKIIEKRQSVAFWCNPISGHATLYWYQQILGQGPKLLIQFQNNGVVDDSQLPKDRFSAERLKGVDSTLKIQPAKLEDSAVYLCASSLGGGQGTKNIQYFGAGTRLSVL.

This clone was counted a few times. This chain links TRBV5-1 with TRBJ1-1, with a tentative D call TRBD1 (5 bases). Trimming removed 0 bases from V and 4 bases from J, with 7 bases in between. Germline assignment: CDR1 SGHRS and CDR2 YFSETQ. This CDR3 is 13 amino acids long. The CDR3 sequence: CASSLGRGTEAFF. As DNA, the CDR3 is TGCGCCAGCAGCTTGGGGAGGGGCACTGAAGCTTTCTTT.

The chain links TRBV10-2 to TRBJ1-5; perhaps TRBD1 as D (5 bases). The CDR3 runs 17 residues. CDR1 is WSHSY and CDR2 is SAAADI in the germline V gene. Trimming left V 3 bases short and J 3 bases short, with 18 bases between. CDR3: CASSDPLTDSDNQPQHF. CDR3 in DNA: TGCGCCAGCAGTGATCCCCTAACCGACAGCGACAATCAGCCCCAGCATTTT.

The chain couples TRBV13 to TRBJ1-2, with a possible D match to TRBD1 (6 bases). With 3 bases removed from V and 6 bases from J, the gap between germline ends came to 17 bases. CDR3 length: 15 amino acids. Germline V lookup: CDR1 PRHDT, CDR2 FYEKMQ (reference sequence). The CDR3 protein is CASSFLQTGGHGYTF. CDR3 nucleotides: TGTGCCAGCAGCTTTTTACAGACAGGCGGTCATGGCTACACCTTC.

The V gene is TRBV10-3, the J gene TRBJ2-7, with D tentatively TRBD2 (5 bases). CDR1 and CDR2 from the germline V gene are ENHRY and SYGVKD. The CDR3 runs to 14 residues. V was trimmed by 0 bases and J by 2 bases, leaving 8 bases between them. CDR3 nucleotide sequence: TGTGCCATCAGTGAGTCACTCGGGGCCTACGAGCAGTACTTC. Its translation: CAISESLGAYEQYF.

CDR3 in amino acids: CASSSPGFSYEQYF. The CDR3 DNA follows: TGTGCCAGTAGTTCTCCAGGGTTTTCCTACGAGCAGTACTTC. The chain combines TRBV19 with TRBJ2-7; weak D call: TRBD1 (5 bases). The V gene's germline CDR1 is LNHDA and CDR2 SQIVND (reference sequence). There are 14 residues in the CDR3. With 5 bases removed from V and 1 base from J, the gap between germline ends came to 12 bases.

The chain combines TRBV30 with TRBJ1-5; D possibly corresponds to TRBD1 (5 bases). CDR1 is GTSNPN and CDR2 is SVGIG in the germline V gene (reference sequence). This CDR3 is 14 amino acids long. V was trimmed by 1 base and J by 2 bases, leaving 9 bases between them. The CDR3 sequence is CAWSEGTGNQPQHF. CDR3 sequence (DNA): TGTGCCTGGAGTGAAGGGACTGGCAATCAGCCCCAGCATTTT.

This chain uses TRBV5-1 with TRBJ2-7; D is undetermined. Germline V gene data show CDR1 as SGHRS and CDR2 as YFSETQ. The CDR3 is 15 amino acids. With 0 bases removed from V and 4 bases from J, the gap between germline ends came to 14 bases. The CDR3 reads CASSLVTVGIYEQYF. The CDR3 DNA reads TGCGCCAGCAGCTTGGTCACAGTTGGAATATACGAGCAGTACTTC.